The 14 T cell receptor beta chains presented below share a single source sample, sequenced in a study of metastatic and nonmetastatic thyroid tumors. MiXCR was used by TCRdb to re-call the PCR reads. The table includes around 36,000 clones, around 28% detected once. Each patient went into thyroid surgery without having received any treatment. Sequencing was carried out using blood. Receptors were obtained from a female donor with papillary thyroid cancer or a benign thyroid nodule (not recorded which). Some clones in this sample may be carry-over from other donors' samples.

This clone was found a few times. The V and J genes are TRBV6-1 and TRBJ1-1; the D is unclear. V lost 5 bases and J lost 6, with 13 bases in between. Germline V gene sequence: CDR1 MNHNS, CDR2 SASEGT. CDR3 length: 13 residues. Here the CDR3 DNA reads TGTGCCAGCAGTTCACACCCTGTGGCTGAAGCTTTCTTT. Translated: CASSSHPVAEAFF.

With respect to this clone: Relative to the germline gene, one junction end is altered; a read error may explain this. The sample carries other DNA sequences with the same CDR3. The chain recombines TRBV9 with TRBJ2-7; D might be TRBD1 or TRBD2, each matching 6 bases. The CDR3 has 15 amino acids. Germline V gene sequence: CDR1 SGDLS, CDR2 YYNGEE. The CDR3 nucleotides read TGTGCCAGCAGCGTAACAGGGACTTCTATTTACGAACAGTACTTC. Translated, it gives CASSVTGTSIYEQYF.

This clone turned up a few times. A much more abundant neighbour one base away suggests this may be a read error. The rearrangement joins TRBV6-5 to TRBJ1-2, with 7 bases matching TRBD1. The CDR3 contains 15 residues. Germline CDR1 is MNHEY and CDR2 is SVGAGI. The CDR3, as DNA: TGTGCCAGCAGTTACTCCGGGACAGCCAACTATGGCTACAACTTC. Its translation: CASSYSGTANYGYNF.

In regard to this clone: One end of the junction does not line up with germline, which may come from a read error. The chain carries TRBV20-1 and TRBJ1-5, with no clear D. This CDR3 has 15 residues. Per the germline V gene, CDR1 is DFQATT and CDR2 is SNEGSKA (reference sequence). CDR3 in amino acids: CSANLGRCPNQPQDF. The CDR3 nucleotides read TGCAGTGCTAACCTAGGAAGGTGTCCTAATCAGCCCCAGGATTTT.

This clone has at least ten counts. This chain connects TRBV19 to TRBJ2-1; D may be TRBD2 (7 bases). Trimming stripped 4 bases from V and 4 bases from J, with 14 bases between. This CDR3 region has 15 residues. Germline V gene data show CDR1 as LNHDA and CDR2 as SQIVND (reference sequence). The CDR3 spells CASSRGGAEYNEQFF. The CDR3 DNA sequence: TGTGCCAGTAGTAGAGGGGGGGCAGAGTACAATGAGCAGTTCTTC.

This clone has a handful of counts. The J gene is TRBJ2-1, the V gene TRBV9; possibly TRBD2 for D (5 bases). CDR3 size: 15 residues. The V gene lost 0 bases and the J gene lost 3 bases, with 10 bases spanning the gap. Germline assignment: CDR1 SGDLS and CDR2 YYNGEE. CDR3: CASSVDEGGYNEQFF. The CDR3 region has the DNA TGTGCCAGCAGCGTAGACGAGGGCGGCTACAATGAGCAGTTCTTC.

This clone was recorded a few times. V is TRBV19 and J is TRBJ2-1; D remains unclear. There are 15 residues in the CDR3. Germline V gene lookup returns CDR1 LNHDA and CDR2 SQIVND (reference sequence). The V end lost 3 bases, the J end lost 6 bases, and 15 bases lay between the germline ends. CDR3 amino acids: CASSIMIRSSNEQFF. CDR3 nucleotides: TGTGCCAGTAGTATCATGATTCGAAGCAGCAATGAGCAGTTCTTC.

This clone was seen a single time. V is TRBV20-1 and J is TRBJ1-3; D is unclear. Germline assignment: CDR1 DFQATT and CDR2 SNEGSKA (reference sequence). CDR3 length: 15 residues. Trimming left V 4 bases short and J 0 bases short, with 13 bases between. The CDR3 DNA reads as TGCAGTGCTACACCCAGTTCTTTCTCTGGAAACACCATATATTTT. Protein sequence: CSATPSSFSGNTIYF.

The V and J genes are TRBV3-1 and TRBJ2-7; D gene unclear. CDR1 is LGHDT, CDR2 YNNKEL, per germline (reference sequence). V lost 8 bases and J lost 2, with 10 bases in between. This CDR3 comprises 12 residues. CDR3 residues: CASADQAYEQYF. The CDR3 region has the DNA TGTGCCAGCGCTGATCAGGCCTACGAGCAGTACTTC.

This clone was recorded a few times. The rearrangement joins TRBV6-4 to TRBJ2-3, with D perhaps TRBD2 (6 bases). Germline-derived CDR1 and CDR2 are MRHNA and SNTAGT. The CDR3 contains 14 residues. The DNA of the CDR3 is TGTGACAACAGTGACGGGACTAGCACAGATACGCAGTATTTT. Translation gives CDNSDGTSTDTQYF.

Note on this clone: A read error is possible here, since a much larger clone lies one base away. The CDR3 coding sequence is TGTGCCAGTAGATCCGGACAGGGGGGGACATATACGCAGTATTTT. Translation: CASRSGQGGTYTQYF. This sequence joins TRBV19 and TRBJ2-3; TRBD1 agrees at 10 bases. This CDR3 has 15 residues. With 6 bases clipped from V and 7 bases from J, the junction kept 10 bases outside the gene matches. CDR1 is LNHDA, CDR2 SQIVND, per germline (reference sequence).

This clone was observed a few times. The conserved final phenylalanine or tryptophan is absent from the CDR3, which likely points to a read error. This chain uses TRBV6-1 with TRBJ2-7; TRBD1 aligns across 7 bases. The CDR3 has 15 amino acids. V was pared by 4 bases and J by 2 bases, with 8 bases of the junction left unmatched. Germline V gene sequence: CDR1 MNHNS, CDR2 SASEGT. CDR3 coding DNA: TGTGCCAGCAGTGTAGGGGGCGAAGGGCCCTACGAGCAGTACCTC. Translating it yields CASSVGGEGPYEQYL.

This clone was seen many times. This sequence joins TRBV3-1 and TRBJ1-1; D is perhaps TRBD1 (5 bases). Germline V gene lookup returns CDR1 LGHDT and CDR2 YNNKEL (reference sequence). This CDR3 has 14 amino acids. V dropped 4 bases and J dropped 1 base, with 10 bases sitting between them. The CDR3 nucleotides read TGTGCCAGCAGCCTGGACACTGAGAACACTGAAGCTTTCTTT. This encodes CASSLDTENTEAFF.

This clone occurred many times. CDR3 coding DNA: TGCAGCGTTGAGTCCGGGACAGGAGGGGCTTTCTTT. It encodes CSVESGTGGAFF. The V call is TRBV29-1, the J call TRBJ1-1, with TRBD1 matching 8 bases. Germline V CDR1 and CDR2: SQVTM, ANQGSEA. This CDR3 is built from 12 residues. V dropped 3 bases and J dropped 11; count of bases not matched to a gene: 8.